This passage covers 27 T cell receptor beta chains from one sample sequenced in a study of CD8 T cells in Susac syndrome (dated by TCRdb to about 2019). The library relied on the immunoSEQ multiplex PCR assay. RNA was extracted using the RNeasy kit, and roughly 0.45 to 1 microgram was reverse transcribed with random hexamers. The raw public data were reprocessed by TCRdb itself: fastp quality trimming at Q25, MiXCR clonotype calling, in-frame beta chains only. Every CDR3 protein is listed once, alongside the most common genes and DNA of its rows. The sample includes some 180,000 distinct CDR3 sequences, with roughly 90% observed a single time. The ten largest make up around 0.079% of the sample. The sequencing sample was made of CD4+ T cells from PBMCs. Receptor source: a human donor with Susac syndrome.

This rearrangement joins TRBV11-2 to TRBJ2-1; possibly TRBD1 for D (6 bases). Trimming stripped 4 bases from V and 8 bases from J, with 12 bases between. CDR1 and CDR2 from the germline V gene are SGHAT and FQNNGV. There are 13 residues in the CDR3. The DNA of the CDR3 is TGTGCCAGCAGCTCATTACAGGGCGATGAGCAGTTCTTC. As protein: CASSSLQGDEQFF.

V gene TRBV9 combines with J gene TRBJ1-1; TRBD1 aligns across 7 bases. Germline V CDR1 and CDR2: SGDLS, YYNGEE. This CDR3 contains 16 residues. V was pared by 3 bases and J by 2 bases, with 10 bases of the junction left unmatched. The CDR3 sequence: CASSDSQGEINTEAFF. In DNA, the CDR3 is TGTGCCAGCAGCGACTCCCAGGGGGAAATAAACACTGAAGCTTTCTTT.

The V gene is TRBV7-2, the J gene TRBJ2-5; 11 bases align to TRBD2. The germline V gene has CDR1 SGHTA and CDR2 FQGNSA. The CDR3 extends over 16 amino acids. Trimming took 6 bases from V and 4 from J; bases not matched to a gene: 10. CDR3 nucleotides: TGTGCCAGCAGTAGGGGTAGCGGGGGGGCCGGAGAGACCCAGTACTTC. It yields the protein CASSRGSGGAGETQYF.

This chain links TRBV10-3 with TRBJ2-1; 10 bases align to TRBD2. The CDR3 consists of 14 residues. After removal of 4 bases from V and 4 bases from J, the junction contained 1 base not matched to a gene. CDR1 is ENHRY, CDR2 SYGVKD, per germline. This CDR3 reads CAISVSGRYNEQFF. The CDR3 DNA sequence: TGTGCCATCAGTGTTAGCGGGAGGTACAATGAGCAGTTCTTC.

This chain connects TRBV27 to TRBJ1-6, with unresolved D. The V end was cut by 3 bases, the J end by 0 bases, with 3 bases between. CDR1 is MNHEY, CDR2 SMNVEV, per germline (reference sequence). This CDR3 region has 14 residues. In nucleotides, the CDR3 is TGTGCCAGCAGTTTCAGCTCCTATAATTCACCCCTCCACTTT. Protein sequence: CASSFSSYNSPLHF.

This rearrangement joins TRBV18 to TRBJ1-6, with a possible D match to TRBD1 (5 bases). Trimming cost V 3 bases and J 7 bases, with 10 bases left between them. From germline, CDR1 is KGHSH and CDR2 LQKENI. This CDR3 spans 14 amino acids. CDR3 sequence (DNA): TGTGCCAGCTCACCGGGACGGACCAATTCACCCCTCCACTTT. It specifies CASSPGRTNSPLHF.

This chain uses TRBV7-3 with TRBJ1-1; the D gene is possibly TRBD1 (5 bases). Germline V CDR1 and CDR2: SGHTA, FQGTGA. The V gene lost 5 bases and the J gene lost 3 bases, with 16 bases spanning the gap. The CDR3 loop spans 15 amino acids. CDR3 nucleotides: TGTGCCAGCAGCCAAACGGCTACGGGACACACTGAAGCTTTCTTT. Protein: CASSQTATGHTEAFF.

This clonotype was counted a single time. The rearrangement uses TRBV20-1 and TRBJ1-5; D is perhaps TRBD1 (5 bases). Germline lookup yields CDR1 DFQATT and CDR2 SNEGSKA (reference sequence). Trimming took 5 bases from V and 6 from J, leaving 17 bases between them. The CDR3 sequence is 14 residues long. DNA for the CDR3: TGCAGTGCTTCGGTCCCCGAGGGGTCTCAGCCCCAGCATTTT. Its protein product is CSASVPEGSQPQHF.

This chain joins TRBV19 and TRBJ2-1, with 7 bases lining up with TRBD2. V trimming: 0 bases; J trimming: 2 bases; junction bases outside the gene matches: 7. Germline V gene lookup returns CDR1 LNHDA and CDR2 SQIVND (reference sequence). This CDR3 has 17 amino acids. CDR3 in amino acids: CASSIDLGGGTYNEQFF. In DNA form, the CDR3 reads TGTGCCAGTAGTATAGATCTGGGGGGAGGGACCTACAATGAGCAGTTCTTC.

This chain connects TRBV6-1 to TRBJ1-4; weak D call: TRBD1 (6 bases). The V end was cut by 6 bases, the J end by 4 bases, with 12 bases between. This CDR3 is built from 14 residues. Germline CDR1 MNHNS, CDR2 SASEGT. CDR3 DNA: TGTGCCAGCAGATCAGACAGGATTAATGAAAAACTGTTTTTT. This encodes CASRSDRINEKLFF.

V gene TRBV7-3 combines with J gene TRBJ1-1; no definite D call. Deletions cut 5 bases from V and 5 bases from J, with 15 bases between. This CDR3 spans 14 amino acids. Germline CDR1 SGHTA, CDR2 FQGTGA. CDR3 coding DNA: TGTGCCAGCAGCCCAGGACTGGATGGAACTGAAGCTTTCTTT. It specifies CASSPGLDGTEAFF.

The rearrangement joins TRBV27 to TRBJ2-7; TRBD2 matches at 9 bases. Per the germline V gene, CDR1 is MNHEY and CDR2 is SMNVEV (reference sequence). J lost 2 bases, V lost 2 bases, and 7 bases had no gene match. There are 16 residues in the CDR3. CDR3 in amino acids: CASSLRAGGGTYEQYF. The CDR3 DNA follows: TGTGCCAGCAGTTTAAGAGCGGGAGGAGGTACCTACGAGCAGTACTTC.

CDR3 DNA: TGCGCCAGCAGCTTAATCTTCAGGGGGGATATGGGGACTGAAGCTTTCTTT. Its translation: CASSLIFRGDMGTEAFF. This chain connects TRBV5-1 to TRBJ1-1, with 7 bases that match TRBD1. Looked up from germline, CDR1 is SGHRS and CDR2 is YFSETQ. CDR3 length: 17 amino acids. V shed 2 bases, J shed 5 bases, and the junction held 15 bases outside the gene matches.

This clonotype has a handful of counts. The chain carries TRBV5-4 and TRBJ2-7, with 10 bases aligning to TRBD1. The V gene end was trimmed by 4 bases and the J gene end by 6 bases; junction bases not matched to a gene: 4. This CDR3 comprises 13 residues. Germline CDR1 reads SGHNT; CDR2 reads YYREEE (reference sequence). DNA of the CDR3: TGTGCCAGCAGCGCGGGACAGGGGTTCGAGCAGTACTTC. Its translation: CASSAGQGFEQYF.

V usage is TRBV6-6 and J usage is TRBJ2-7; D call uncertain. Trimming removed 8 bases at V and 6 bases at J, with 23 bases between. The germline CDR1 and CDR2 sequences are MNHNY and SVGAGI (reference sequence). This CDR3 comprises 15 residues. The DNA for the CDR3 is TGTGCCAGCGACGCGTCAAACTTCCAAGTAGGCGAGCAGTACTTC. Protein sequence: CASDASNFQVGEQYF.

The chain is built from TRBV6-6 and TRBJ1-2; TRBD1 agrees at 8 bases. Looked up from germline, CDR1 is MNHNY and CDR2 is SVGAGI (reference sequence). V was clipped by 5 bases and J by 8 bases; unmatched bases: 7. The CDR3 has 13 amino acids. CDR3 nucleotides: TGTGCCAGCAGTGAGACAGGGGTAGTCGGCTACACCTTC. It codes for CASSETGVVGYTF.

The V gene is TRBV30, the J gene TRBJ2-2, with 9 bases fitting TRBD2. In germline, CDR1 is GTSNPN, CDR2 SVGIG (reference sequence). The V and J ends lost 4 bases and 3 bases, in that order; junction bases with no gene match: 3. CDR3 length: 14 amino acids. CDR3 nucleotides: TGTGCCTGGAATCTAGCGGGGTACACCGGGGAGCTGTTTTTT. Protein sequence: CAWNLAGYTGELFF. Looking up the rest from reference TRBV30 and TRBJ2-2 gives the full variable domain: SQTIHQWPATLVQPVGSPLSLECTVEGTSNPNLYWYRQAAGRGLQLLFYSVGIGQISSEVPQNLSASRPQDRQFILSSKKLLLSDSGFYLCAWNLAGYTGELFFGEGSRLTVL.

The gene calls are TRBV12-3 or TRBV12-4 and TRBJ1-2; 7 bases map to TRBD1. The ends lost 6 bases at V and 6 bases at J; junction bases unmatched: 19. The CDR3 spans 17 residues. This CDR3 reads CASSKNYYRQGQDGYTF. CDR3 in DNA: TGTGCCAGCAGCAAGAATTATTATCGACAGGGTCAGGATGGCTACACCTTC.

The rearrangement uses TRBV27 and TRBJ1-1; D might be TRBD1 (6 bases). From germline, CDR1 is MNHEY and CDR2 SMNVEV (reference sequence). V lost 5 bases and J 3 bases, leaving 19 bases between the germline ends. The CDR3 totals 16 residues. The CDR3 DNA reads TGTGCCAGCAGTCTCGTTTGGGGGGCGCGAGACACTGAAGCTTTCTTT. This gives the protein CASSLVWGARDTEAFF.

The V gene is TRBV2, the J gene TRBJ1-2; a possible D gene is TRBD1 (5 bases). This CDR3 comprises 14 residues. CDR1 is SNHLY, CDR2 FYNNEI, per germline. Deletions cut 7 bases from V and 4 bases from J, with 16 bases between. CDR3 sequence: CASTRAGIVYGYTF. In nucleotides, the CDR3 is TGTGCCAGCACCCGGGCAGGGATCGTCTATGGCTACACCTTC.

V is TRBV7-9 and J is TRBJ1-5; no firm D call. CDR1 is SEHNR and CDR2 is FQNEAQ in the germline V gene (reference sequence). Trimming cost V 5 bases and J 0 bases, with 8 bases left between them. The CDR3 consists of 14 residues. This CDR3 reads CASSPPNSNQPQHF. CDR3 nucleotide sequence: TGTGCCAGCAGCCCGCCGAATAGCAATCAGCCCCAGCATTTT.

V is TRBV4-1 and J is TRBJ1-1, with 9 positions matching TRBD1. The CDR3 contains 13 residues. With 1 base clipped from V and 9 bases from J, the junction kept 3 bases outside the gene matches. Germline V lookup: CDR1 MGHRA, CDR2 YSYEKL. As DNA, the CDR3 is TGCGCCAGCAGCCAAGGACAGGGGGGAAAAGCTTTCTTT. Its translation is CASSQGQGGKAFF.

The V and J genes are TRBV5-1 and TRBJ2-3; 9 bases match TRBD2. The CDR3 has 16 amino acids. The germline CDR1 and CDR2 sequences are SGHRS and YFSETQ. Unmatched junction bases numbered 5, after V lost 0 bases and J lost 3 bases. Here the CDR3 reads CASSLVISGGTDTQYF. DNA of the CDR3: TGCGCCAGCAGCTTGGTGATTAGCGGGGGAACAGATACGCAGTATTTT. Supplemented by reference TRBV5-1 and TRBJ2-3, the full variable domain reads KAGVTQTPRYLIKTRGQQVTLSCSPISGHRSVSWYQQTPGQGLQFLFEYFSETQRNKGNFPGRFSGRQFSNSRSEMNVSTLELGDSALYLCASSLVISGGTDTQYFGPGTRLTVL.

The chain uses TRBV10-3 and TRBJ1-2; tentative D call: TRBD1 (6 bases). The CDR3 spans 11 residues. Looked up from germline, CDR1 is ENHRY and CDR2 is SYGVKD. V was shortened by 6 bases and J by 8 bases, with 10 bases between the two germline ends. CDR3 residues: CAIRTGWGYTF. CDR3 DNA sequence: TGTGCCATCAGGACAGGTTGGGGCTACACCTTC.

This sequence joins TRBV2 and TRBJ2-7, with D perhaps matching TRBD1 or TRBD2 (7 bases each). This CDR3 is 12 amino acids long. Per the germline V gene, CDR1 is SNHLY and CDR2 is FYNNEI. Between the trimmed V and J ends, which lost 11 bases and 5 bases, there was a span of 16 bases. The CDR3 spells CADSRGGNEQYF. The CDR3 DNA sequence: TGTGCCGACTCCAGGGGGGGAAACGAGCAGTACTTC.

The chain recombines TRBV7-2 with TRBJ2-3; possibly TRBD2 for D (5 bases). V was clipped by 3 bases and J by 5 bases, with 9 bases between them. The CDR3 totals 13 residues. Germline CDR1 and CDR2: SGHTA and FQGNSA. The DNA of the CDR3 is TGTGCCAGCAGCTTTTTCGGGGTAGATACGCAGTATTTT. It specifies CASSFFGVDTQYF.

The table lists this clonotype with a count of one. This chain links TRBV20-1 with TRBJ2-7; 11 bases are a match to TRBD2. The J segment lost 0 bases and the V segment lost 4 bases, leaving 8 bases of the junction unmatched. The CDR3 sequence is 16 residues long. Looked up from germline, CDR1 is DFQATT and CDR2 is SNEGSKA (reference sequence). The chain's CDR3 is CSATRLAGTTSYEQYF. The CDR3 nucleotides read TGCAGTGCTACAAGACTAGCGGGGACTACCTCCTACGAGCAGTACTTC.